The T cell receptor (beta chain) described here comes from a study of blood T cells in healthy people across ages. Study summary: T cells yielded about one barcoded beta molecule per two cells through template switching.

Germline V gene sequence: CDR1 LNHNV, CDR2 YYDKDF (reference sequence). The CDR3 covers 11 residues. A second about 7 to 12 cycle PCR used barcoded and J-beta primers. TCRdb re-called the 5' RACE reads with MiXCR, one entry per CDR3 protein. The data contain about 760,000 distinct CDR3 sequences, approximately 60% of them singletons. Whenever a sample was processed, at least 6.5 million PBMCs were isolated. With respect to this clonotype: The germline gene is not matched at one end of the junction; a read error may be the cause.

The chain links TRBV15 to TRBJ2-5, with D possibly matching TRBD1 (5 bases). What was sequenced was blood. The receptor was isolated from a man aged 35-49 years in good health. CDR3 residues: CATRREETQYF. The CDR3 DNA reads TGTGCCACCCGCAGGGAAGAGACCCAGTACTTC. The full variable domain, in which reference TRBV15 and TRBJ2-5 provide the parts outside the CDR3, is DAMVIQNPRYQVTQFGKPVTLSCSQTLNHNVMYWYQQKSSQAPKLLFHYYDKDFNNEADTPDNFQSRRPNTSFCFLDIRSPGLGDTAMYLCATRREETQYFGPGTRLLVL.